These 32 T cell receptor beta chains originate from one sample sequenced in a study of OX40 agonist ivuxolimab in advanced cancers. TCRdb's table, derived via immunoSEQ multiplex PCR, lists solely in-frame clones and lacks some. The profile shows about 58,000 clones, approximately 86% of them singletons. This sample comprised CD4+ or CD8+ T cells sorted from blood, obtained in a trial of the OX40 agonist ivuxolimab. The source of these receptors is an adult with an advanced solid tumor such as melanoma, head and neck, liver or kidney cancer.

The genes are TRBV5-4 and TRBJ2-5; TRBD2 agrees at 7 bases. In germline, CDR1 is SGHNT, CDR2 YYREEE (reference sequence). The trim removed 4 bases at V and 0 bases at J, leaving 6 bases unmatched. This CDR3 comprises 15 residues. CDR3 region: CASSRQGGYQETQYF. For the CDR3, the DNA is TGTGCCAGCAGCAGGCAGGGAGGGTACCAAGAGACCCAGTACTTC.

The chain couples TRBV29-1 to TRBJ2-7, with 12 bases aligning to TRBD2. The V and J ends lost 4 bases and 1 base, in that order; junction bases with no gene match: 11. This CDR3 comprises 17 residues. Germline loops: CDR1 SQVTM, CDR2 ANQGSEA. CDR3 loop: CSVVPTTSGRQSYEQYF. DNA for the CDR3: TGCAGCGTTGTGCCCACGACTAGCGGGAGACAATCCTACGAGCAGTACTTC.

J is TRBJ2-2 and V is TRBV4-2; D gene unclear. Germline CDR1 LGHNA, CDR2 YNFKEQ. The V gene lost 0 bases and the J gene lost 6 bases, with 8 bases spanning the gap. The CDR3 has 14 residues. CDR3 nucleotide sequence: TGTGCCAGCAGCCAAGATCATGCGTCCGGGGAGCTGTTTTTT. Amino acid sequence: CASSQDHASGELFF.

V and J are TRBV2 and TRBJ2-1, with 14 bases that match TRBD2. The CDR3 contains 16 residues. CDR1 and CDR2 (germline): SNHLY, FYNNEI. V gave up 2 bases and J gave up 9 bases; unmatched junction bases: 6. The CDR3 DNA sequence: TGTGCCAGCAGTGAACAGGGACTAGCGGGAGAAGGTGAGCAGTTCTTC. Translation gives CASSEQGLAGEGEQFF.

The chain joins TRBV11-2 to TRBJ1-3; D ambiguous. CDR3 size: 14 residues. Trimming took 4 bases from V and 4 from J, leaving 11 bases between them. The germline CDR1 and CDR2 sequences are SGHAT and FQNNGV. DNA for the CDR3: TGTGCCAGCAGCTCCACTCGGCGGGGAAACACCATATATTTT. Amino acid sequence: CASSSTRRGNTIYF.

The chain links TRBV28 to TRBJ2-4; 7 nucleotides agree with TRBD1. Losses at the gene ends were 2 bases for V and 8 bases for J; bases not matched to a gene: 9. CDR3 length: 15 amino acids. The V gene's germline CDR1 is MDHEN and CDR2 SYDVKM. The CDR3 sequence is CASSLMGTQGDIQYF. The CDR3 DNA is TGTGCCAGCAGTTTAATGGGTACTCAGGGGGACATTCAGTACTTC.

The table lists this clone with a count of one. The chain recombines TRBV9 with TRBJ2-7, with 8 bases fitting TRBD2. The CDR3 runs to 15 residues. V trimming: 1 base; J trimming: 2 bases; junction bases outside the gene matches: 5. Germline V gene sequence: CDR1 SGDLS, CDR2 YYNGEE. CDR3 nucleotides: TGTGCCAGCAGCGTAAGACCGGGACTAGCCTACGAGCAGTACTTC. Encoded protein: CASSVRPGLAYEQYF.

The genes are TRBV7-3 and TRBJ2-3; D possibly corresponds to TRBD1 (6 bases). V lost 3 bases and J lost 8, with 12 bases in between. Germline CDR1 is SGHTA and CDR2 is FQGTGA. CDR3 length: 13 residues. The CDR3 sequence is CASSLTGSGTQYF. Here the CDR3 DNA reads TGTGCCAGCAGCTTGACAGGCTCCGGTACGCAGTATTTT.

Here the CDR3 DNA reads TGTGCCAGCTTCCCGTGGGACTATCGGTTTTCCTACGAGCAGTACTTC. It specifies CASFPWDYRFSYEQYF. The chain recombines TRBV28 with TRBJ2-7; 7 nucleotides agree with TRBD2. This CDR3 is built from 16 residues. J lost 1 base, V lost 8 bases, and 14 bases had no gene match. The germline V gene has CDR1 MDHEN and CDR2 SYDVKM.

The rearrangement uses TRBV27 and TRBJ2-7; TRBD1 aligns across 10 bases. Looked up from germline, CDR1 is MNHEY and CDR2 is SMNVEV (reference sequence). Trimming cost V 2 bases and J 6 bases; bases outside gene matches: 7. This CDR3 spans 15 amino acids. The CDR3 here is CASSLMGTGVFEQYF. In DNA form, the CDR3 reads TGTGCCAGCAGTTTAATGGGGACAGGGGTTTTCGAGCAGTACTTC.

The rearrangement joins TRBV10-3 to TRBJ2-7; TRBD2 matches at 13 bases. Germline-derived CDR1 and CDR2 are ENHRY and SYGVKD. Losses at the gene ends were 4 bases for V and 5 bases for J; bases not matched to a gene: 17. The CDR3 runs 19 residues. The CDR3 sequence: CAISGSGLAGIRTGHEQYF. CDR3 DNA sequence: TGTGCCATCAGTGGGTCGGGACTAGCGGGAATCCGTACTGGGCACGAGCAGTACTTC.

Only one count was recorded for this clone. V gene TRBV18 combines with J gene TRBJ2-1; D is tentatively TRBD1 or TRBD2 (5 bases each). The CDR3 runs to 14 residues. V was trimmed by 10 bases and J by 2 bases, leaving 15 bases between them. Germline V gene sequence: CDR1 KGHSH, CDR2 LQKENI. Written as DNA, the CDR3 is TGTGCCACCTCGGCAGGGAGCCCCTACAATGAGCAGTTCTTC. Its translation is CATSAGSPYNEQFF.

This clone was detected a few times. The rearrangement uses TRBV19 and TRBJ2-5, with D tentatively TRBD2 (6 bases). The length of the CDR3 is 17 residues. The ends were cut back, 9 bases at V and 6 bases at J, with 29 bases in the middle. In germline, CDR1 is LNHDA, CDR2 SQIVND (reference sequence). The CDR3 nucleotides are TGTGCCAGCACGAGACCGCGCACTAGCCGCTGGGGGAAGACCCAGTACTTC. The encoded protein is CASTRPRTSRWGKTQYF.

A single count supports this clone. This chain uses TRBV10-1 with TRBJ2-3; 7 bases map to TRBD1. Trimming took 5 bases from V and 5 from J; bases not matched to a gene: 7. This CDR3 has 14 residues. Germline CDR1 reads WNHNN; CDR2 reads SYGVQD (reference sequence). The CDR3 DNA is TGCGCCAGCAGTCGACAGGGTTCGGGAGATACGCAGTATTTT. It yields the protein CASSRQGSGDTQYF.

This chain links TRBV11-2 with TRBJ2-1; 9 bases match TRBD2. The ends lost 4 bases at V and 8 bases at J; junction bases unmatched: 15. In germline, CDR1 is SGHAT, CDR2 FQNNGV. CDR3 length: 17 residues. CDR3 region: CASSSSYAGGIADEQFF. DNA of the CDR3: TGTGCCAGCAGCTCGTCTTATGCGGGAGGGATTGCGGATGAGCAGTTCTTC.

This clone appeared a single time. The chain links TRBV28 to TRBJ1-3; D ambiguous. Germline V lookup: CDR1 MDHEN, CDR2 SYDVKM. There are 18 residues in the CDR3. Trimming cost V 5 bases and J 2 bases, with 22 bases left between them. This CDR3 reads CASSISFPPAATGNTIYF. In DNA form, the CDR3 reads TGTGCCAGCAGTATCAGCTTCCCCCCGGCTGCAACTGGAAACACCATATATTTT. The entire variable domain, with the rest obtained from reference TRBV28 and TRBJ1-3, is as follows: DVKVTQSSRYLVKRTGEKVFLECVQDMDHENMFWYRQDPGLGLRLIYFSYDVKMKEKGDIPEGYSVSREKKERFSLILESASTNQTSMYLCASSISFPPAATGNTIYFGEGSWLTVV.

V and J are TRBV18 and TRBJ2-5; D unresolved. The CDR3 is made up of 14 amino acids. Germline CDR1 KGHSH, CDR2 LQKENI. The ends were cut back, 3 bases at V and 5 bases at J, with 13 bases in the middle. The DNA of the CDR3 is TGTGCCAGCTCACCGGGGTGGCCCACCGAGACCCAGTACTTC. Translating gives CASSPGWPTETQYF. The full variable domain, with the rest looked up from reference TRBV18 and TRBJ2-5, is NAGVMQNPRHLVRRRGQEARLRCSPMKGHSHVYWYRQLPEEGLKFMVYLQKENIIDESGMPKERFSAEFPKEGPSILRIQQVVRGDSAAYFCASSPGWPTETQYFGPGTRLLVL.

The chain has TRBV7-2 and TRBJ2-1; D perhaps matches TRBD2 (5 bases). The germline CDR1 and CDR2 sequences are SGHTA and FQGNSA. Trimming left V 5 bases short and J 3 bases short, with 17 bases between. This CDR3 has 16 amino acids. The CDR3 region has the DNA TGTGCCAGCAGCCTGAATGGGCCGGGAATCTACAATGAGCAGTTCTTC. Translating gives CASSLNGPGIYNEQFF.

In its sample, this clone was seen a few times. The chain employs TRBV7-2 and TRBJ1-5; D is unresolved. CDR1 is SGHTA and CDR2 is FQGNSA in the germline V gene. The CDR3 totals 12 residues. Trimming shortened V by 3 bases and J by 3 bases, and 3 bases separated the two germline ends. In DNA, the CDR3 is TGTGCCAGCAGCTTTTCCAATCAGCCCCAGCATTTT. It translates to CASSFSNQPQHF.

V is TRBV19 and J is TRBJ2-1; 7 nucleotides agree with TRBD1. The CDR3 has 14 residues. From germline, CDR1 is LNHDA and CDR2 SQIVND (reference sequence). Unmatched junction bases numbered 4, after V lost 6 bases and J lost 2 bases. CDR3: CASRMGQTYNEQFF. CDR3 in DNA: TGTGCCAGTAGGATGGGACAGACCTACAATGAGCAGTTCTTC.

CDR3 DNA: TGTGCCAGCAGTGAAGGGGGACCGTGGGATACGCAGTATTTT. As protein: CASSEGGPWDTQYF. The gene calls are TRBV6-1 and TRBJ2-3; D could derive from TRBD1 or TRBD2 (5 bases each). This CDR3 has 14 residues. The germline V and J ends were trimmed by 1 base and 6 bases, with 11 bases remaining between them. Germline V gives CDR1 MNHNS, CDR2 SASEGT.

This chain uses TRBV19 with TRBJ2-3; the D call may be TRBD1 or TRBD2 (6 bases each). V was pared by 6 bases and J by 5 bases, with 24 bases between. The germline V gene encodes CDR1 LNHDA and CDR2 SQIVND (reference sequence). This CDR3 has 17 amino acids. The CDR3: CASSPLTGRKHRDTQYF. The CDR3 region has the DNA TGTGCCAGTAGCCCCCTCACAGGGAGGAAACACAGAGATACGCAGTATTTT. The complete variable domain, with remaining parts taken from reference TRBV19 and TRBJ2-3, reads DGGITQSPKYLFRKEGQNVTLSCEQNLNHDAMYWYRQDPGQGLRLIYYSQIVNDFQKGDIAEGYSVSREKKESFPLTVTSAQKNPTAFYLCASSPLTGRKHRDTQYFGPGTRLTVL.

J is TRBJ2-2 and V is TRBV30, with 10 bases that match TRBD2. CDR1 GTSNPN and CDR2 SVGIG come from the germline V gene (reference sequence). This CDR3 comprises 19 residues. V lost 3 bases, J lost 4 bases, and 17 bases stayed unmatched. CDR3 region: CAWRRYGLAATILTGELFF. The CDR3 DNA reads TGTGCCTGGAGAAGGTACGGACTAGCGGCAACGATCCTCACCGGGGAGCTGTTTTTT.

V is TRBV27 and J is TRBJ2-7, with D unresolved. Germline lookup yields CDR1 MNHEY and CDR2 SMNVEV (reference sequence). The CDR3 extends over 13 amino acids. V was clipped by 0 bases and J by 0 bases, with 3 bases between them. The CDR3, as DNA: TGTGCCAGCAGTTTATCAGTCTCCTACGAGCAGTACTTC. Translated, it gives CASSLSVSYEQYF.

The chain combines TRBV7-2 with TRBJ2-4; D may correspond to TRBD1 or TRBD2 (5 bases each). The CDR3 is 14 amino acids. The germline V gene has CDR1 SGHTA and CDR2 FQGNSA. V lost 2 bases, J lost 4 bases, and 9 bases lay in between. The CDR3 loop reads CASSLWGRKNIQYF. The DNA for the CDR3 is TGTGCCAGCAGCTTATGGGGACGGAAAAACATTCAGTACTTC.

The chain combines TRBV7-2 with TRBJ2-5; D remains ambiguous. Germline CDR1 SGHTA, CDR2 FQGNSA. V lost 4 bases, J lost 0 bases, and 12 bases lay in between. This CDR3 region has 15 residues. The CDR3 nucleotides read TGTGCCAGCAGCTCCATGACTGGGTACCAAGAGACCCAGTACTTC. It specifies CASSSMTGYQETQYF.

Points on this clone: Distinct nucleotide sequences in the sample also encode this CDR3. The chain joins TRBV7-6 to TRBJ1-4; TRBD1 matches 8 bases. Trimming cost V 5 bases and J 7 bases; bases outside gene matches: 6. This CDR3 region has 14 residues. Germline values: CDR1 SGHVS, CDR2 FNYEAQ. The CDR3 is CASSGSQGAEKLFF. As DNA, the CDR3 is TGTGCCAGCAGCGGGTCTCAGGGGGCTGAAAAACTGTTTTTT.

The chain is built from TRBV28 and TRBJ2-7; D gene ambiguous. Trimming took off 7 bases at V and 2 bases at J, with 6 bases between the two ends. CDR1 is MDHEN, CDR2 SYDVKM, per germline. The CDR3 extends over 11 amino acids. The CDR3 DNA follows: TGTGCCAGCACGAAAGCCTACGAGCAGTACTTC. It yields the protein CASTKAYEQYF.

J is TRBJ2-1 and V is TRBV5-1, with D perhaps given as TRBD1 or TRBD2 (5 bases each). The CDR3 contains 17 residues. Trimming took 4 bases from V and 0 from J, leaving 17 bases between them. The germline CDR1 and CDR2 sequences are SGHRS and YFSETQ. CDR3 DNA: TGCGCCAGCAGCCCTTACAGGACTGCCAGCTCCTACAATGAGCAGTTCTTC. Its translation: CASSPYRTASSYNEQFF.

This chain connects TRBV6-1 to TRBJ2-7; a possible D gene is TRBD1 (7 bases). Germline CDR1 MNHNS, CDR2 SASEGT. CDR3 length: 13 amino acids. V gave up 8 bases and J gave up 0 bases, with 11 bases separating them. This chain's CDR3 is CASRRDSSYEQYF. For the CDR3, the DNA is TGTGCCAGCCGGCGGGACAGCTCCTACGAGCAGTACTTC.

The V call is TRBV18, the J call TRBJ2-1; TRBD2 matches at 7 bases. Trimming cost V 0 bases and J 5 bases; bases outside gene matches: 7. Germline V gene data show CDR1 as KGHSH and CDR2 as LQKENI. The CDR3 runs 16 residues. The CDR3: CASSPPGTSANNEQFF. The CDR3 coding sequence is TGTGCCAGCTCACCACCGGGAACTAGCGCTAACAATGAGCAGTTCTTC.

This clone was seen once. The chain is built from TRBV7-3 and TRBJ2-7; D gene uncertain. Per the germline V gene, CDR1 is SGHTA and CDR2 is FQGTGA. V gave up 3 bases and J gave up 0 bases, with 6 bases separating them. The CDR3 spans 13 residues. CDR3 nucleotide sequence: TGTGCCAGCAGCTTTAGGGACTCCTACGAGCAGTACTTC. This gives the protein CASSFRDSYEQYF.